This T cell receptor beta chain was identified during a study of CXCR3-negative and CXCR3-positive naive CD8 T cells. CDR3 size: 14 residues. CDR1 and CDR2 (germline): DFQATT, SNEGSKA (reference sequence). Turning to this clonotype: Its antigen is not identified.

Naive cells were sorted as CD45RO-, CCR7+, CD27+ and CD95-. Through 5' RACE with UMI labels, the TRB cDNA libraries were prepared. TCRdb re-called the 5' RACE reads and catalogs CDR3 proteins one per entry, DNA excluded. The data show nearly 90,000 distinct CDR3 sequences, and the top ten clones hold about 0.8%. Study-level findings and limits: Cryopreservation partially lowered CXCR3 expression, so most assays used fresh PBMCs. CXCR3-positive naive cells had TRB CDR3s that were more hydrophobic than CXCR3-negative naive cells had. For memory CD8+ cells diversity was much lower, but both naive subsets had comparably high diversity. TRB CDR3 properties were used to infer TCR strength, and surface CD5 was comparable between naive subsets.

The sequenced sample consisted of naive CXCR3+ CD8+ T cells from blood. Documented subset: CD45RO-CCR7+CD27+CD95- naive CD8+ T cells expressing CXCR3 (TNR3+). This rearrangement joins TRBV20-1 to TRBJ2-7; TCRdb's D call, TRBD1, is unchecked because there is no DNA. This sequence was found in a human donor in good health. Some clones in this sample may be carry-over from other donors' samples. The CDR3 loop reads CSARRWDRMDEQYF.